Below, 5 T cell receptor beta chains from the same sample are listed, as sequenced in a study of blood T cell repertoires in COVID-19. Here immunoSEQ multiplex PCR was the method, and the copy in TCRdb shows in-frame clones only, minus some. The table lists 62,000 or so clones, 88% of them singletons. Sequencing input: peripheral blood. Every receptor here comes from a human donor in a cohort sampled during active COVID-19.

The chain recombines TRBV9 with TRBJ2-5, with D hard to call. The germline V gene has CDR1 SGDLS and CDR2 YYNGEE. V was cut by 4 bases and J by 7 bases, with 14 bases left in between. The CDR3 is 13 amino acids. CDR3 nucleotides: TGTGCCAGCAGCCCTAACCGCGCTGGGACCCAGTACTTC. Translating it yields CASSPNRAGTQYF.

This sequence joins TRBV5-1 and TRBJ1-6; TRBD1 aligns across 10 bases. CDR1 and CDR2 (germline): SGHRS, YFSETQ. V was pared by 4 bases and J by 13 bases, with 14 bases of the junction left unmatched. This CDR3 has 16 residues. Written as DNA, the CDR3 is TGCGCCAGCAGCCTTACCGACAGGGGGCCATCGGGCCCCCTCCACTTT. Its translation is CASSLTDRGPSGPLHF.

The chain links TRBV7-2 to TRBJ2-7; 13 bases are a match to TRBD2. The trim removed 5 bases at V and 6 bases at J, leaving 4 bases unmatched. From germline, CDR1 is SGHTA and CDR2 FQGNSA. The CDR3 covers 14 residues. The CDR3 nucleotides are TGTGCCAGCAGCGTTACTAGCGGGGGGGCCGAGCAGTACTTC. Its protein product is CASSVTSGGAEQYF.

The chain combines TRBV29-1 with TRBJ1-1, with D hard to call. Germline CDR1 SQVTM, CDR2 ANQGSEA. CDR3 length equals 13 residues. V was cut by 4 bases and J by 1 base, with 10 bases left in between. CDR3 protein: CSVGGQPNTEAFF. As DNA, the CDR3 is TGCAGCGTTGGAGGGCAGCCGAACACTGAAGCTTTCTTT.

V usage is TRBV15 and J usage is TRBJ2-2, with D possibly matching TRBD2 (6 bases). V was trimmed by 3 bases and J by 1 base, leaving 9 bases between them. Germline values: CDR1 LNHNV, CDR2 YYDKDF (reference sequence). The length of the CDR3 is 15 residues. CDR3 loop: CATSSMGGNTGELFF. CDR3 in DNA: TGTGCCACCAGCAGTATGGGGGGGAACACCGGGGAGCTGTTTTTT.